These T cell receptor beta chains were read from a single sample in a study of regulatory T cells in long-lasting Graves disease. Via MiXCR, TCRdb re-called the multiplex PCR reads, giving one row per CDR3 protein. In the table there are 400,000 to 550,000 distinct CDR3 sequences, 14% to 15% of which are singletons. The same data also went into a second study, on T cells in Graves' hyperthyroidism and ophthalmopathy.

Here the sequenced sample was peripheral blood mononuclear cells (PBMCs), taken at new diagnosis, from a patient treated with antithyroid drugs. Receptors were obtained from a woman aged 25 to 39 with Graves disease. The CDR3 runs from the conserved cysteine through the conserved F or W. Size tells how often a clone was seen (once, few, many) or the class of an expanded clone, and some rows leave it out.

v_call	j_call	clone_size	cdr3_aa
TRBV18	TRBJ2-7	many	CASSPPRTGPSYEQYF
TRBV3-1	TRBJ2-2	NA	CASSQEGGATGELFF
TRBV7-2	TRBJ2-5	few	CASSFNGVQETQYF
TRBV27	TRBJ2-2	few	CASSLTPTGSGELFF
TRBV7-3	TRBJ2-2	few	CASSLSPRVRDGNTGELFF
TRBV3-1	TRBJ1-5	NA	CASSQVGGADQPQHF
TRBV5-1	TRBJ2-4	NA	CASSLGGDRGRGKNIQYF
TRBV6-9	TRBJ2-3	many	CASSYEVGERADTQYF
TRBV6-1	TRBJ1-2	many	CASLAQGFSYGYTF
TRBV20-1	TRBJ1-4	NA	CSAPGGESEKLFF
TRBV28	TRBJ2-1	many	CASSLEKPGYNEQFF
TRBV20-1	TRBJ2-7	many	CSARGTSGTGEQYF
TRBV27	TRBJ2-1	many	CASSFELAGGMGEQFF
TRBV19	TRBJ1-1	NA	CASKGQGGTEAFF
TRBV4-1	TRBJ2-5	few	CASSQARGGETQYF
TRBV5-1	TRBJ2-6	few	CASSLGGTSGSGANVLTF
TRBV29-1	TRBJ1-2	few	CSAETGYGYTF
TRBV12-3/TRBV12-4	TRBJ2-2	NA	CASSEGYTGELFF
TRBV27	TRBJ1-2	NA	CASRQGSSYGYTF
TRBV25-1	TRBJ2-3	once	CASGLLAGISDTQYF
TRBV5-1	TRBJ2-5	many	CASSSKIAGVQETQYF
TRBV5-1	TRBJ2-7	many	CASSPTGINEQYF
TRBV28	TRBJ1-2	many	CASSIGPDNYGYTF
TRBV5-1	TRBJ2-1	many	CASSALNEQFF
TRBV11-3	TRBJ2-1	NA	CASSFWTNGSNEQFF
TRBV4-1	TRBJ1-4	NA	CASSQGQTTNEKLFF
TRBV5-4	TRBJ2-5	few	CASRPGDGIQETQYF
TRBV29-1	TRBJ2-7	NA	CSVVASGYEQYF
TRBV30	TRBJ1-4	NA	CAWMWRPNEKLFF
TRBV6-1	TRBJ2-1	many	CASSERYNEQFF
TRBV2	TRBJ2-5	many	CASTGTSQETQYF
TRBV20-1	NA	few	CSANPGQGRETQYF
TRBV7-8	TRBJ2-1	NA	CASSLASAVVWNEQFF
TRBV18	TRBJ1-1	many	CASSPPTGLTTEAFF
TRBV4-1	TRBJ1-2	once	CASRDMRGALDYGYTF
TRBV18	TRBJ1-1	many	CASSPRGSRTLNTEAFF
TRBV10-3	TRBJ1-3	few	CAIRGPDPSSGNTIYF
TRBV6-1	TRBJ2-1	NA	CASSPISGTYNEQFF
TRBV14	TRBJ2-2	NA	CASSQGTSGSANTGELFF
TRBV12-3/TRBV12-4	TRBJ2-7	many	CASRPGLAGSSYEQYF
TRBV4-1	TRBJ1-4	NA	CASSPGQGLRVGHEKLFF
TRBV5-5	TRBJ2-1	NA	CASSWSASYNEQFF
TRBV13	TRBJ2-7	NA	CASSLSSYKQYF
TRBV27	TRBJ2-2	many	CASSVAGGVTGELFF
TRBV5-1	TRBJ2-7	NA	CASSELLRDEQYF
TRBV27	TRBJ1-5	NA	CAAGSGKSQPQHF
TRBV7-2	TRBJ2-2	few	CASSQIANTGELFF
TRBV28	TRBJ2-3	many	CASSLIWLAGADTQYF
TRBV6-2/TRBV6-3	TRBJ1-1	NA	CASTGGAGGTEALF
TRBV24-1	TRBJ1-5	many	CATSDPTGGNQPQHF
TRBV6-1	TRBJ1-1	many	CASRRTGVTEAFF
TRBV9	TRBJ2-3	NA	CASSVRSEQDTQYF